The clone carrying this T cell receptor beta chain was observed a few times. CDR1 and CDR2 from the germline V gene are MNHEY and SVGAGI. The CDR3 is made up of 13 amino acids. Trimming stripped 0 bases from V and 6 bases from J, with 6 bases between. Source study methods: Reference gene primer amplification gave estimated nucleated cell counts. Here immunoSEQ multiplex PCR was the method, and the copy in TCRdb shows in-frame clones only, minus some. V, J and clone size are those of that table, while D and trimming were read from the DNA. The repertoire includes about 110,000 clones, about 90% of them detected once, and 2% to 2.5% sits in the top ten. The sample comes from a study of blood T cell repertoires in COVID-19. Study summary: Italy, Spain and the United States were the sources of the convalescent and acute COVID-19 samples. The cDNA or gDNA used as material had been derived from T cells, B-cell-depleted T cells, or PBMCs.

Sequences were obtained from peripheral blood. The chain employs TRBV6-5 and TRBJ2-1; tentative D call: TRBD2 (5 bases). This receptor was obtained from a human donor in a cohort sampled during active COVID-19. CDR3: CASSYSTINEQFF. CDR3 DNA sequence: TGTGCCAGCAGTTACTCGACTATCAATGAGCAGTTCTTC.